The 9 T cell receptor beta chains presented below share a single source sample, sequenced in a study of shared clonotypes between healthy human individuals. Assay used: immunoSEQ multiplex PCR; TCRdb lists only in-frame clones, some missing. The table lists 600,000 to 800,000 clones, about two thirds of them singletons, with under 2% in the top ten. Material for sequencing was memory CD4+ T cells sorted from blood. Subset here: CD45RA-negative fraction. The receptors come from a woman aged 25 to 45 in good health.

The chain recombines TRBV19 with TRBJ2-4; 7 nucleotides align to TRBD1. Germline V gene data show CDR1 as LNHDA and CDR2 as SQIVND (reference sequence). Germline trimming cut 4 bases from V and 10 bases from J; bases unmatched to any gene: 4. The length of the CDR3 is 12 residues. In nucleotides, the CDR3 is TGTGCCAGTAGTACAAGGGACAGTATTCAGTACTTC. This codes for CASSTRDSIQYF.

This chain's CDR3 is CASSYSSATTDTQYF. DNA of the CDR3: TGTGCCAGCAGTTACTCGTCGGCAACGACAGATACGCAGTATTTT. The genes are TRBV6-5 and TRBJ2-3; D not certain. V gave up 0 bases and J gave up 3 bases, with 10 bases separating them. CDR3 length equals 15 residues. Germline lookup yields CDR1 MNHEY and CDR2 SVGAGI.

The sample holds one count of this clone. The chain has TRBV10-2 and TRBJ2-7, with D unresolved. The germline V gene encodes CDR1 WSHSY and CDR2 SAAADI. V lost 5 bases and J lost 9, with 11 bases in between. CDR3 length: 11 amino acids. This CDR3 reads CASSNQDLQYF. CDR3 bases: TGCGCCAGCAGTAATCAAGATCTGCAGTACTTC.

The table lists this clone with a count of one. The chain carries TRBV4-1 and TRBJ2-3; D possibly matches TRBD1 or TRBD2 (6 bases each). There are 17 residues in the CDR3. Germline-derived CDR1 and CDR2 are MGHRA and YSYEKL. Between the trimmed V and J ends, which lost 1 base and 2 bases, there was a span of 16 bases. CDR3 DNA sequence: TGCGCCAGCAGCCAAGCCCTCGGGGGCGGACACACAGATACGCAGTATTTT. Translation: CASSQALGGGHTDTQYF.

As concerns this clone: This CDR3 is also generated by other DNA sequences in the sample. This chain uses TRBV28 with TRBJ1-2; D not certain. Trimming took 3 bases from V and 5 from J, leaving 10 bases between them. The V gene's germline CDR1 is MDHEN and CDR2 SYDVKM. The CDR3 extends over 13 amino acids. The DNA of the CDR3 is TGTGCCAGCAGTTTCAAAAAATCTTATGGCTACACCTTC. This encodes CASSFKKSYGYTF.

The count of this clone is one. The chain links TRBV5-4 to TRBJ2-1, with D perhaps TRBD1 (5 bases). CDR3 length equals 15 residues. V lost 2 bases, J lost 4 bases, and 13 bases lay in between. Germline values: CDR1 SGHNT, CDR2 YYREEE (reference sequence). CDR3 sequence: CASSLDRAAYNEQFF. The DNA for the CDR3 is TGTGCCAGCAGCTTAGACAGAGCTGCTTACAATGAGCAGTTCTTC.

A note on this clone: A far larger clone differs by one base, so this is likely a read error. The CDR3 DNA is TGTGCCAGCAGCTTGGCTCCACAGCCCGAGCAGTACTTC. Its protein is CASSLAPQPEQYF. The chain joins TRBV5-4 to TRBJ2-7; D not resolved. Per the germline V gene, CDR1 is SGHNT and CDR2 is YYREEE (reference sequence). V shed 0 bases and J shed 6 bases, with 10 bases lying between them. The CDR3 extends over 13 amino acids.

This clone was observed once. The genes are TRBV7-2 and TRBJ2-2; 11 bases match TRBD2. V was clipped by 2 bases and J by 4 bases; unmatched bases: 3. The CDR3 has 16 amino acids. From germline, CDR1 is SGHTA and CDR2 FQGNSA. The CDR3 loop is CASSLTSGSATGELFF. The CDR3 DNA reads TGTGCCAGCAGCTTAACTAGCGGGAGTGCCACCGGGGAGCTGTTTTTT.

V usage is TRBV7-8 and J usage is TRBJ2-2; D ambiguous. The germline gives CDR1 SGHVS, CDR2 FQNEAQ. The ends were cut back, 5 bases at V and 4 bases at J, with 14 bases in the middle. CDR3 length: 15 amino acids. The chain's CDR3 is CASSAGSRGTGELFF. CDR3 DNA: TGTGCCAGCAGCGCAGGAAGTCGTGGCACCGGGGAGCTGTTTTTT.